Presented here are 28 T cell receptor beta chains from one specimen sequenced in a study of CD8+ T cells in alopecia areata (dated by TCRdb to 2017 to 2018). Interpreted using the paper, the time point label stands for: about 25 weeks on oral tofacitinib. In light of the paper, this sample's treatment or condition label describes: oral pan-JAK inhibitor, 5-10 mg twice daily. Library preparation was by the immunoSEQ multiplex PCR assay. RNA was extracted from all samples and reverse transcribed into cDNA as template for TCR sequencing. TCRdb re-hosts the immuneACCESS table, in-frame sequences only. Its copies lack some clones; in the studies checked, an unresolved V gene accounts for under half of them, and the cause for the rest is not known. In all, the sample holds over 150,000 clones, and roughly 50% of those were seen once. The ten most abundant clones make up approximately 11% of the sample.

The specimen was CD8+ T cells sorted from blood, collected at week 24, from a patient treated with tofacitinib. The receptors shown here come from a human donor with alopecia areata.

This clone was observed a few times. CDR3 coding DNA: TGTGCCAGCAGCTTAGGCGTACCCCCCAAAACCATAGGCTACACCTTC. It codes for CASSLGVPPKTIGYTF. V gene TRBV11-2 combines with J gene TRBJ1-2; D gene uncertain. V was pared by 1 base and J by 8 bases, with 20 bases between. Germline V gives CDR1 SGHAT, CDR2 FQNNGV. CDR3 length: 16 residues.

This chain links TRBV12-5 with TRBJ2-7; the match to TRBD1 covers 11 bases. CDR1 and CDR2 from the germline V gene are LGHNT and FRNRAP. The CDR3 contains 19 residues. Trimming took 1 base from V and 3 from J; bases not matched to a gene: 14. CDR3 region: CASGLAGTGGQRRGYEQYF. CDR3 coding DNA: TGTGCTAGTGGTTTGGCCGGGACAGGGGGTCAACGTCGGGGCTACGAGCAGTACTTC. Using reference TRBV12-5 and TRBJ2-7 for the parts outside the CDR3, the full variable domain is DARVTQTPRHKVTEMGQEVTMRCQPILGHNTVFWYRQTMMQGLELLAYFRNRAPLDDSGMPKDRFSAEMPDATLATLKIQPSEPRDSAVYFCASGLAGTGGQRRGYEQYFGPGTRLTVT.

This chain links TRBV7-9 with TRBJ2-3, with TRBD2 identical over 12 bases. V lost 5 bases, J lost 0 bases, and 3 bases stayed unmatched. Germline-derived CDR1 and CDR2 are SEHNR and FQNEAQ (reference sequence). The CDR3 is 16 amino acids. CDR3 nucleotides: TGTGCCAGCAGCCTCGGGACTAGCGGGAGCACAGATACGCAGTATTTT. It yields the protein CASSLGTSGSTDTQYF.

CDR3 region: CAWVGIGTEAFF. In nucleotides, the CDR3 is TGTGCCTGGGTGGGGATAGGCACTGAAGCTTTCTTT. V and J are TRBV30 and TRBJ1-1; D is undetermined. Trimming stripped 5 bases from V and 4 bases from J, with 11 bases between. Germline CDR1 reads GTSNPN; CDR2 reads SVGIG (reference sequence). The CDR3 is 12 residues long. Looking up the rest from reference TRBV30 and TRBJ1-1 gives the full variable domain: SQTIHQWPATLVQPVGSPLSLECTVEGTSNPNLYWYRQAAGRGLQLLFYSVGIGQISSEVPQNLSASRPQDRQFILSSKKLLLSDSGFYLCAWVGIGTEAFFGQGTRLTVV.

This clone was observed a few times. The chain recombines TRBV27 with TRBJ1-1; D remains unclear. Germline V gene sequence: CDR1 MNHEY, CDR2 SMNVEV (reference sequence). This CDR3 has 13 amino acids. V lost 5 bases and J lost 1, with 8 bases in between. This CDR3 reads CASSISRNTEAFF. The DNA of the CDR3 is TGTGCCAGCAGTATAAGTAGGAACACTGAAGCTTTCTTT.

CDR3 DNA sequence: TGCGCCAGCAGCCAAGACGGGGGGACGGAGACCCAGTACTTC. Translation: CASSQDGGTETQYF. V gene TRBV4-3 combines with J gene TRBJ2-5; TRBD2 agrees at 7 bases. This CDR3 region has 14 residues. CDR1 is LGHNA, CDR2 YSLEER, per germline. V gave up 0 bases and J gave up 5 bases; unmatched junction bases: 3.

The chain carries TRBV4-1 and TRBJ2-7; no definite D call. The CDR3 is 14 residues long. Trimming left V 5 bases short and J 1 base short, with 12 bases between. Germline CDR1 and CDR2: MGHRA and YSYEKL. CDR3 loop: CASSYTAASYEQYF. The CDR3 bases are TGCGCCAGCAGCTATACCGCGGCGTCCTACGAGCAGTACTTC.

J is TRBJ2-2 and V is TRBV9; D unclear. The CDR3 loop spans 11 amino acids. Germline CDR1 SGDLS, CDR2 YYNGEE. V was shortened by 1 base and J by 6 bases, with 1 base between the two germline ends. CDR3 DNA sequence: TGTGCCAGCAGCGTATCCGGGGAGCTGTTTTTT. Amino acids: CASSVSGELFF.

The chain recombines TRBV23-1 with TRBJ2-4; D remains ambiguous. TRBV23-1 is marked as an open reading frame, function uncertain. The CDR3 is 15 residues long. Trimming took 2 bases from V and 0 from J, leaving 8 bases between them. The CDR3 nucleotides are TGCGCCAGCAGTCAAAGAAGGGTAGCCAAAAACATTCAGTACTTC. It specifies CASSQRRVAKNIQYF.

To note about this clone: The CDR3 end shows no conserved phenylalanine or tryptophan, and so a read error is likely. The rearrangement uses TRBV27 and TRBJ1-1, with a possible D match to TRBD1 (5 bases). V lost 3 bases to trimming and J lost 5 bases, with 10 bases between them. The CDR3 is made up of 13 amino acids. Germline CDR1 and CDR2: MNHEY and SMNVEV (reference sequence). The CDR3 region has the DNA TGTGCCAGCAGTTTTTCCCCAGGGACTGAAGCTTTCCTT. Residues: CASSFSPGTEAFL.

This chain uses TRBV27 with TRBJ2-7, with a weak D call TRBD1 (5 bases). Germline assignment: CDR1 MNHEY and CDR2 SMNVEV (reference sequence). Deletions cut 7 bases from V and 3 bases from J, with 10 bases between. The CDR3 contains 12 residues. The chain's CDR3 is CASMGQDYEQYF. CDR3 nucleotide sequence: TGTGCCAGCATGGGGCAGGACTACGAGCAGTACTTC.

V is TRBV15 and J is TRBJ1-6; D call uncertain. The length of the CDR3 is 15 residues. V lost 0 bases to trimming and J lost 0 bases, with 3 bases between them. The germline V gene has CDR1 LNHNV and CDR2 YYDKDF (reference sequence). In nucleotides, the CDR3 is TGTGCCACCAGCAGAGATGGCTCCTATAATTCACCCCTCCACTTT. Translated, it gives CATSRDGSYNSPLHF.

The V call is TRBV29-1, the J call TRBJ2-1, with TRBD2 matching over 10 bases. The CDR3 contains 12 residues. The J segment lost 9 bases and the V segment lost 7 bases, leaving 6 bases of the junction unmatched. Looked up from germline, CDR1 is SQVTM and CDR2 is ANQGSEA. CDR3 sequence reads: CSALAGAGEQFF. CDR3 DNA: TGCAGCGCGCTAGCGGGGGCGGGTGAGCAGTTCTTC.

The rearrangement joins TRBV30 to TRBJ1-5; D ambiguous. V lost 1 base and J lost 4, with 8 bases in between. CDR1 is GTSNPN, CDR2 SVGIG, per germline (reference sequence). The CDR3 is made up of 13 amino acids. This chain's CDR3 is CAWSGAENQPQHF. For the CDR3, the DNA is TGTGCCTGGAGTGGGGCAGAAAATCAGCCCCAGCATTTT. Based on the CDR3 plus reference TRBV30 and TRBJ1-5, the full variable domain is SQTIHQWPATLVQPVGSPLSLECTVEGTSNPNLYWYRQAAGRGLQLLFYSVGIGQISSEVPQNLSASRPQDRQFILSSKKLLLSDSGFYLCAWSGAENQPQHFGDGTRLSIL.

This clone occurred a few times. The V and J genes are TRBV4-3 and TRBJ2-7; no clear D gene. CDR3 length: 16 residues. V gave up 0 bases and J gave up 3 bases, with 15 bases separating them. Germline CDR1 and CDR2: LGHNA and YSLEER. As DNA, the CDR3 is TGCGCCAGCAGCCAAGAGTGGAGCACAACCAACTACGAGCAGTACTTC. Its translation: CASSQEWSTTNYEQYF.

The CDR3: CAGAGPSDYGYTF. DNA of the CDR3: TGTGCCGGGGCGGGACCGAGCGACTATGGCTACACCTTC. The chain carries TRBV30 and TRBJ1-2, with a possible D match to TRBD1 (5 bases). V lost 8 bases, J lost 3 bases, and 16 bases lay in between. This CDR3 is built from 13 residues. Looked up from germline, CDR1 is GTSNPN and CDR2 is SVGIG (reference sequence).

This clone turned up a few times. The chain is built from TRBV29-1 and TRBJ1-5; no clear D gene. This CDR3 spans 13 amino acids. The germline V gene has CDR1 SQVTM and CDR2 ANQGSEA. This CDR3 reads CSSRGPSNQPQHF. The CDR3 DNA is TGCAGTTCCCGTGGACCTAGCAATCAGCCCCAGCATTTT.

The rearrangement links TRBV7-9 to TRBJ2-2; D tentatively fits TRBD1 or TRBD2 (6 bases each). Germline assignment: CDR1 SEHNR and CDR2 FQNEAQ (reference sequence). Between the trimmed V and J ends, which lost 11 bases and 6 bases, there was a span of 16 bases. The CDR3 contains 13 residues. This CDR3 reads CAQPDGGPGELFF. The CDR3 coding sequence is TGTGCCCAGCCGGATGGGGGGCCCGGGGAGCTGTTTTTT.

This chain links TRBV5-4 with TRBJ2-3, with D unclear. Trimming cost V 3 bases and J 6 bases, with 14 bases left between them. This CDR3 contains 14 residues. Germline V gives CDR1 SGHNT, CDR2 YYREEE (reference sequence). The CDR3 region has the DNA TGTGCCAGCAGCTCGTTGCCGCAGGCGGATACGCAGTATTTT. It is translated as CASSSLPQADTQYF.

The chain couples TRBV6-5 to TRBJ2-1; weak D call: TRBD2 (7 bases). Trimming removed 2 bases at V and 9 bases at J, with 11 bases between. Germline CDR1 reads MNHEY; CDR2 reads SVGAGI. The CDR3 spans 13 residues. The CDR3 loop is CASSYGGAREQFF. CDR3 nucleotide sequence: TGTGCCAGCAGTTACGGGGGGGCGCGTGAGCAGTTCTTC.

CDR3 region: CAWSWGQGGTEAFF. The CDR3 DNA sequence: TGTGCCTGGAGCTGGGGACAGGGTGGAACTGAAGCTTTCTTT. The chain uses TRBV30 and TRBJ1-1, with TRBD1 matching 9 bases. Losses at the gene ends were 3 bases for V and 5 bases for J; bases not matched to a gene: 7. The CDR3 sequence is 14 residues long. Germline V gives CDR1 GTSNPN, CDR2 SVGIG (reference sequence).

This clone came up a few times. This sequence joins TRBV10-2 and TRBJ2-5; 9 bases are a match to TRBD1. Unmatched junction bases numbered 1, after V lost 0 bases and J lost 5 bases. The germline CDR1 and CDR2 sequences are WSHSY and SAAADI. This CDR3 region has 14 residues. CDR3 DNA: TGCGCCAGCAGTGAGTCCGGACAGGGGGAGACCCAGTACTTC. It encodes CASSESGQGETQYF.

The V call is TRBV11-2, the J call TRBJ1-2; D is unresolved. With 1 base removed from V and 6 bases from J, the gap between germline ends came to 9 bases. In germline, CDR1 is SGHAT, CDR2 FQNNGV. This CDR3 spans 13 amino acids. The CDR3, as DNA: TGTGCCAGCAGCTTAGGTCAGGAAGATGGCTACACCTTC. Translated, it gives CASSLGQEDGYTF.

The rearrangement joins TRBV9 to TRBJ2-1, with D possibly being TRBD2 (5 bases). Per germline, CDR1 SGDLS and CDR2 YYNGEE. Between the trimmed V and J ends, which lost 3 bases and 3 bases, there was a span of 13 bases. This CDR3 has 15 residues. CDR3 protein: CASSDPRGSYNEQFF. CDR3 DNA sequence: TGTGCCAGCAGCGACCCTAGAGGGAGCTACAATGAGCAGTTCTTC.

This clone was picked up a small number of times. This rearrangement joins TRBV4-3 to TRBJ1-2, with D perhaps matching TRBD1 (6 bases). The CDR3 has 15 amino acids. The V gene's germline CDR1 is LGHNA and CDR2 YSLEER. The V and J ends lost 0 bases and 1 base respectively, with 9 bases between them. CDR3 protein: CASSQDNRVNYGYTF. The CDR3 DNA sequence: TGCGCCAGCAGCCAAGATAACAGGGTTAACTATGGCTACACCTTC.

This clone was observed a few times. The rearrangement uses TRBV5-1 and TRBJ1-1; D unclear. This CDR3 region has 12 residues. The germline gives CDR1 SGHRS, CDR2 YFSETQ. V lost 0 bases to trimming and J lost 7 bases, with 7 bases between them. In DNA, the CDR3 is TGCGCCAGCAGCTTGGACGGTTATGAAGCTTTCTTT. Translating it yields CASSLDGYEAFF.

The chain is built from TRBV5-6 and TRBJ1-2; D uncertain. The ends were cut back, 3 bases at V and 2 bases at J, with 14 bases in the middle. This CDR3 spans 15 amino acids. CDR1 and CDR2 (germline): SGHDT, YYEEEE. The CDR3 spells CASSSTDRVNYGYTF. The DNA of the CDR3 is TGTGCCAGCAGCTCTACAGATCGGGTGAACTATGGCTACACCTTC.

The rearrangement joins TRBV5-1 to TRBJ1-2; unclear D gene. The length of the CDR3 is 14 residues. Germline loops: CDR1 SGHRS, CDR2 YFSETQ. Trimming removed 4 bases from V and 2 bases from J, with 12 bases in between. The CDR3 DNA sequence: TGCGCCAGCAGCCTTGGCGAAGTCAACTATGGCTACACCTTC. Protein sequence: CASSLGEVNYGYTF.